The next 2 T cell receptor beta chains were all read from a single sample in a study of cytomegalovirus exposure and HLA in healthy donors. Data came from immunoSEQ multiplex PCR; TCRdb stores just in-frame clones and leaves some out. The profile shows roughly 300,000 clones, around 86% of them singletons. What was sequenced was PBMCs. These receptors were obtained from a woman between 18 and 30 years old in good health and CMV-seronegative.

This clone was observed a single time. The junction and the germline gene differ at one end; a read error may be behind it. The chain has TRBV10-3 and TRBJ2-7; no clear D. Germline assignment: CDR1 ENHRY and CDR2 SYGVKD. The CDR3 has 14 amino acids. The CDR3 protein is CATSGGGLAYEQYF. The CDR3 nucleotides read TGTGCCACCAGTGGCGGCGGTTTGGCCTACGAGCAGTACTTC.

To note about this clone: An end of the junction differs from the germline gene, which may be a read error. The J gene is TRBJ2-5, the V gene TRBV7-7; maybe TRBD2 (6 bases). Germline V gene sequence: CDR1 SSHAT, CDR2 FNYEAQ (reference sequence). This CDR3 is built from 15 residues. Here the CDR3 reads CASSRDSTSQETQYF. The CDR3, as DNA: TGTGCTAGCAGCCGGGATTCGACTAGCCAAGAGACCCAGTACTTC.